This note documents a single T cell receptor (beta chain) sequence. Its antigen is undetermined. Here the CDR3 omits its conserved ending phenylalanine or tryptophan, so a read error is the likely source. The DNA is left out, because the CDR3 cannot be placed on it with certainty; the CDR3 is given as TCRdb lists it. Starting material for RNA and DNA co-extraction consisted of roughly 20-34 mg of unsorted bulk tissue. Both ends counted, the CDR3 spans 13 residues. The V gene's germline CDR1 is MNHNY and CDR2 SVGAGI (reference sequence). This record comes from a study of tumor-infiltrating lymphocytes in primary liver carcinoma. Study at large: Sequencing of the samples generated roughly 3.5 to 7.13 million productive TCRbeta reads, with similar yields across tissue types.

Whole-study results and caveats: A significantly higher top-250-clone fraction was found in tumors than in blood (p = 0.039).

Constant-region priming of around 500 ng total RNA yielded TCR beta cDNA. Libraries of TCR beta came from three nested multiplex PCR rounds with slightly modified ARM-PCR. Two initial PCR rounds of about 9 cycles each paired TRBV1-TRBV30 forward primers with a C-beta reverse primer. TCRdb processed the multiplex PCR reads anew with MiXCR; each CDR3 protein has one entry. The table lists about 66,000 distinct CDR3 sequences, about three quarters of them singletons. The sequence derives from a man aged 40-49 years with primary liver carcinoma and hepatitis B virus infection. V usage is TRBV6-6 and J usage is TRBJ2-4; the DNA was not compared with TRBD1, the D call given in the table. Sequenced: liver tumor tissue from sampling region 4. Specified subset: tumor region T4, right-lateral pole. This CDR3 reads CASSSVTGGAGYL.